The entry below describes one T cell receptor beta chain. This entry comes from a study of cytomegalovirus exposure and HLA in healthy donors. Trimming stripped 2 bases from V and 4 bases from J, with 18 bases between. Germline CDR1 and CDR2: MNHNS and SASEGT. CDR3 length: 16 residues. Method: immunoSEQ multiplex PCR; TCRdb's copy keeps in-frame clones and lacks some. Of 250,000 to 400,000 clones in the sample, approximately 91% are singletons; the top ten hold roughly 0.96%. This receptor was obtained from a man aged 30 to 39 in good health and CMV-seronegative. Material: PBMCs. V is TRBV6-1 and J is TRBJ2-7; weak D call: TRBD1 (6 bases). CDR3: CASSELGGPNSYEQYF. The CDR3 coding sequence is TGTGCCAGCAGTGAATTAGGGGGACCGAATTCTTACGAGCAGTACTTC.